This T cell receptor (beta chain) appears in the sequencing data of a study of T-cell reconstitution after alpha-beta-depleted transplantation in children listed by TCRdb under 2016. Describing the broader study: The study quantitatively tracked T-cell immune reconstitution after TCRalphabeta/CD19-depleted allogeneic hematopoietic cell transplantation in children using TCR repertoire profiling.

The paper's findings and limits, for the study overall: In some patients, the high TCRbeta diversity seen at day 60 was put down to recipient T cells and intrathymic progenitors that had survived conditioning. Hyperexpanded clone frequencies declined over subsequent months; after one year, T-cell counts and TCRbeta diversity were mostly attributed to newly produced T cells. Apparently early alphabetaT-cell count recovery about two months after transplant reportedly relied on only several hundred rapidly expanded clones derived from non-depleted graft cells.

Library construction relied on PCR. Sequencing used an Illumina HiSeq 2500. Molecular barcoding was employed in the preparation of TCR libraries, with unique molecular identifiers being used to normalize TCRbeta repertoire quantification. The public reads were reanalyzed by TCRdb: fastp trimming at Q25, MiXCR alignment, in-frame beta chains only. Each CDR3 protein gets just one entry, which takes the most common genes and DNA from the rows behind it. The sample yields 700,000 to 950,000 distinct CDR3 sequences; around 15% were counted once. The ten largest clonotypes hold 5% of the sample. This clonotype was seen repeatedly, ten times or more. Its antigen is still unknown. Per-nucleotide qualities are absent, and no much larger clonotype sits a single base away. What this sample's treatment or condition label stands for: allogeneic hematopoietic cell transplantation with graft depleted of TCRalphabeta T cells and CD19 B cells. TCRalphabeta/CD19-depleted allogeneic hematopoietic cell grafts were given to the transplant recipients, all of whom were children.

The TCR was taken from a male patient aged 10-17 years who had a stem cell transplant for acute lymphoblastic leukemia, so the T cells may come from the graft donor. The sample consisted of PBMCs, mostly from graft donor cells, taken 360 days after TCRalphabeta/CD19-depleted stem cell transplant.

The CDR3 amino acid sequence is: CASSFPRPVGTKNTGELFF. Read as DNA, the sequence is TGCGCCAGCAGCTTTCCTCGACCCGTCGGGACTAAGAACACCGGGGAGCTGTTTTTT. The V and J genes are TRBV5-1 and TRBJ2-2; the junction holds 7 bases that match TRBD2. The CDR3 runs 19 residues from the cysteine to the phenylalanine. The DNA shown is the 57-base CDR3, in frame from base 1. From V the trimming removes 2 bases and from J it removes 1 base, while the gene matches leave 14 bases of the junction unaccounted for. CDR1 and CDR2 (SGHRS, YFSETQ) derive from the germline V gene.